The 6 T cell receptor beta chains presented below share a single source sample, sequenced in a study of blood T cell repertoires in COVID-19. Profiling relied on immunoSEQ multiplex PCR, and the TCRdb table lists in-frame clones only, not all of them. The data show approximately 89,000 clones, with about 85% seen just once and about 11% held by the top ten. Source material: peripheral blood. The receptor set was obtained from a woman between 70 and 85 years old with active or convalescent COVID-19.

This chain links TRBV19 with TRBJ2-7; 10 nucleotides align to TRBD1. The CDR3 spans 14 residues. V shed 1 base and J 6 bases; nucleotides not matched to a gene: 3. Germline V CDR1 and CDR2: LNHDA, SQIVND (reference sequence). CDR3 amino acids: CASSIGTGGSEQYF. In DNA, the CDR3 is TGTGCCAGTAGTATAGGGACAGGGGGTTCCGAGCAGTACTTC.

This chain joins TRBV3-1 (or the pseudogene TRBV3-2) and TRBJ1-1; D is uncertain. The CDR3 contains 12 residues. Trimming removed 1 base at V and 7 bases at J, with 7 bases between. Germline CDR1 reads LGHDT; CDR2 reads YNNKEL (reference sequence). Here the CDR3 reads CASSQAGSEAFF. The DNA of the CDR3 is TGTGCCAGCAGCCAAGCGGGGAGTGAAGCTTTCTTT.

The chain has TRBV28 and TRBJ1-1; the match to TRBD1 covers 7 bases. Germline lookup yields CDR1 MDHEN and CDR2 SYDVKM. The CDR3 sequence is 17 residues long. The ends lost 4 bases at V and 5 bases at J; junction bases unmatched: 16. This CDR3 is CASSSTGDRTGRTEAFF. CDR3 nucleotides: TGTGCCAGCAGTTCTACAGGGGACCGCACAGGGAGGACTGAAGCTTTCTTT. The full variable domain, rest sourced from reference TRBV28 and TRBJ1-1, is DVKVTQSSRYLVKRTGEKVFLECVQDMDHENMFWYRQDPGLGLRLIYFSYDVKMKEKGDIPEGYSVSREKKERFSLILESASTNQTSMYLCASSSTGDRTGRTEAFFGQGTRLTVV.

This clone was picked up a small number of times. The rearrangement links TRBV6-1 to TRBJ2-5; 10 bases map to TRBD1. There are 17 residues in the CDR3. J gave up 3 bases and V 4 bases, and 11 bases lay outside the gene matches. CDR1 and CDR2 (germline): MNHNS, SASEGT. The CDR3 protein is CASSARQGARSKETQYF. CDR3 nucleotides: TGTGCCAGCAGTGCCCGACAGGGGGCTAGATCAAAAGAGACCCAGTACTTC.

The chain links TRBV12-3 or TRBV12-4 to TRBJ2-2; maybe TRBD2 (5 bases). The CDR3 length is 13 residues. V gave up 4 bases and J gave up 8 bases, with 11 bases separating them. The CDR3 loop is CASSYKRSGELFF. Here the CDR3 DNA reads TGTGCCAGCAGTTATAAGCGGTCTGGGGAGCTGTTTTTT.

The rearrangement joins TRBV5-6 to TRBJ2-3; 11 bases are a match to TRBD2. The length of the CDR3 is 15 residues. Germline CDR1 reads SGHDT; CDR2 reads YYEEEE. J was trimmed by 8 bases and V by 3 bases; bases with no gene match: 8. The CDR3 protein is CASSSVLAGGVTQYF. The CDR3, as DNA: TGTGCCAGCAGCTCGGTGCTAGCGGGGGGCGTTACGCAGTATTTT. Full variable domain (missing parts from reference TRBV5-6 and TRBJ2-3): DAGVTQSPTHLIKTRGQQVTLRCSPKSGHDTVSWYQQALGQGPQFIFQYYEEEERQRGNFPDRFSGHQFPNYSSELNVNALLLGDSALYLCASSSVLAGGVTQYFGPGTRLTVL.